The rows below give T cell receptor beta chains drawn from one sample of a study of T cell changes during pregnancy in multiple sclerosis. The protocol was immunoSEQ multiplex PCR, while the TCRdb copy is restricted to in-frame clones and leaves out a portion. Of around 57,000 clones in the sample, 80% to 95% were seen once. The sample in question was CD4+ T cells from peripheral blood mononuclear cells, obtained in the third trimester of pregnancy. The receptors were gathered from a female donor with multiple sclerosis, enrolled in a pregnancy study. The CDR3 runs from the conserved cysteine through the conserved F or W. The D gene is left open where the match is weak. Expanded clones get a size class; other rows say once, few or many, or leave the size out.

clone_size	d_call	v_call	j_call	cdr3_aa	cdr3_nt
.	.	TRBV5-5	TRBJ1-5	CASSLADFSRDYYSNQPQHF	TGTGCCAGCAGCTTGGCGGATTTCTCCCGGGACTACTATAGCAATCAGCCCCAGCATTTT
.	.	TRBV6-1	TRBJ1-1	CASIGVAENTEAFF	TGTGCCAGCATCGGGGTGGCCGAAAACACTGAAGCTTTCTTT
.	TRBD1	TRBV19	TRBJ2-3	CASTSTGILDTQYF	TGTGCCAGTACCTCGACAGGGATTTTAGATACGCAGTATTTT
.	.	TRBV5-6	TRBJ2-1	CASSLIQGMTEQFF	TGTGCCAGCAGCTTAATACAGGGCATGACTGAGCAGTTCTTC
.	.	TRBV7-2	TRBJ1-1	CASSLEVGRGIDTEAFF	TGTGCCAGCAGCTTAGAGGTAGGCAGGGGTATCGACACTGAAGCTTTCTTT
few	TRBD2	TRBV19	TRBJ2-3	CASSIQRGPGGDTQYF	TGTGCCAGTAGTATACAGCGGGGCCCCGGGGGAGATACGCAGTATTTT
once	TRBD1	TRBV28	TRBJ1-5	CASSLSDRDNQPQHF	TGTGCCAGCAGTTTATCGGACAGGGACAATCAGCCCCAGCATTTT
.	.	TRBV10-3	TRBJ1-2	CAISGGKERYGYTF	TGTGCCATCAGTGGCGGGAAGGAGAGGTATGGCTACACCTTC
.	TRBD1	TRBV7-3	TRBJ1-1	CASSSGTGVTEAFF	TGTGCCAGCAGCTCCGGGACAGGGGTTACCGAAGCTTTCTTT
once	.	TRBV11-2	TRBJ2-7	CASSLVTSPYEQYF	TGTGCCAGCAGCTTAGTAACGAGCCCCTACGAGCAGTACTTC
.	TRBD2	TRBV29-1	TRBJ2-5	CSGSGTSGKETQYF	TGCAGCGGATCCGGGACTAGCGGGAAGGAGACCCAGTACTTC
.	TRBD1	TRBV28	TRBJ1-2	CASSADRRYTF	TGTGCCAGCAGTGCGGACAGGCGCTACACCTTC
.	TRBD2	TRBV5-1	TRBJ2-1	CASSLGLAGDNEQFF	TGCGCCAGCAGCTTGGGGCTAGCGGGGGACAATGAGCAGTTCTTC
.	.	TRBV28	TRBJ2-5	CASSEEGRETQYF	TGTGCCAGCAGTGAGGAGGGCCGGGAGACCCAGTACTTC
.	.	TRBV30	TRBJ1-1	CAWMPTVRPEAFF	TGTGCCTGGATGCCGACAGTAAGGCCTGAAGCTTTCTTT